This T cell receptor (beta chain) was identified in a study of T cell repertoires in cytomegalovirus infection. TCRdb reprocessed the reads via MiXCR and lists one record per CDR3 protein. The table records 51,000 or so distinct CDR3 sequences, around 20% of them present only once. This clonotype has only a few counts. Its target is not known. The V gene lost 6 bases and the J gene lost 1 base, with 3 bases spanning the gap. From germline, CDR1 is LGHNT and CDR2 FRNRAP. The CDR3 loop spans 11 amino acids. The TCR originated in a human donor in good health (CMV status not recorded). Some clones in this sample may be carry-over from other donors' samples. The gene calls are TRBV12-5 and TRBJ1-1; D remains ambiguous. Here the sequenced sample was CD8+ T cells from cultured PBMCs, taken from culture after CMV antigen stimulation. DNA for the CDR3: TGTGCTAGTGGGCCGAACACTGAAGCTTTCTTT. It specifies CASGPNTEAFF.